Listed below are T cell receptor beta chains from one sample, sequenced in a study of Graves' ophthalmopathy and Graves' hyperthyroidism. TCRdb re-called the multiplex PCR reads through MiXCR, storing one row per CDR3 protein. The sample holds about 740,000 distinct CDR3 sequences, roughly two fifths seen once. Sequenced sample: peripheral blood. Receptor source: an adult man with Graves' ophthalmopathy. CDR3s include the opening cysteine and the closing phenylalanine or tryptophan. D genes are given only for firm matches. Not every row has a clone size; where given, it reads once, few, many or a size class.

length,D,J,V,size,DNA,CDR3
15,-,TRBJ2-7,TRBV2,few,TGTGCCAGCAGTGCCTTGGGCGAGGGGGGATACGAGCAGTACTTC,CASSALGEGGYEQYF
13,TRBD1,TRBJ1-4,TRBV24-1,-,TGTGCCACGTTGGGACAGGGGGAAGAAAAACTGTTTTTT,CATLGQGEEKLFF
15,-,TRBJ2-7,TRBV9,few,TGTGCCAGCAGCGTAGCGTCGGGAGTGGGCTACGAGCAGTACTTC,CASSVASGVGYEQYF
13,-,TRBJ1-1,TRBV20-1,-,TGCAGGCCCCCGGGGGGCTCTGGAACTGAAGCTTTCTTT,CRPPGGSGTEAFF
16,TRBD1,TRBJ1-2,TRBV14,-,TGTGCCAGCAGCCCTCGACAGGGGGGGTCTAACTATGGCTACACCTTC,CASSPRQGGSNYGYTF
14,-,TRBJ2-2,TRBV20-1,-,TGCAGTGCTAGAGTTACGGGGAACACCGGGGAGCTGTTTTTT,CSARVTGNTGELFF
16,TRBD1,TRBJ1-1,TRBV2,-,TGTGCCACCAGTGAAGTACACAGGGGTGGCTACACTGAAGCTTTCTTT,CATSEVHRGGYTEAFF
16,TRBD1,TRBJ1-2,TRBV29-1,-,TGCAGCGTTGAATTAGGGACAGGAGAAACTAACTATGGCTACACCTTC,CSVELGTGETNYGYTF
16,-,TRBJ1-1,TRBV6-1,-,TGTGCCAGCAGTAAGATTTCCGGGACCGCTCACACTGAAGCTTTCTTT,CASSKISGTAHTEAFF
15,-,TRBJ2-5,TRBV25-1,many,TGTGCCAGCAGTGAAGGACAAGGGTCTAAGGAGACCCAGTACTTC,CASSEGQGSKETQYF
12,TRBD2,TRBJ2-5,TRBV28,few,TGTGCCAGCAGTCTCCAGACTAGCGGGGAGTACTTC,CASSLQTSGEYF
13,-,TRBJ1-1,TRBV12-3/TRBV12-4,-,TGTGCCAGCAGTTTTTTTGAGAACACTGAAGCTTTCTTT,CASSFFENTEAFF
13,-,TRBJ2-2,TRBV24-1,-,TGTGCCACCAGTGATTTTATAGTCGGGGAGCTGTTTTTT,CATSDFIVGELFF
15,TRBD1,TRBJ1-1,TRBV11-2,many,TGTGCCAGCAGTGACGTTCCGGGACAGTTGGCTGAAGCTTTCTTT,CASSDVPGQLAEAFF
15,-,TRBJ1-1,TRBV4-2,few,TGTGCCAGCAGCCATGACAGTTTAGGTGGCACTGAAGCTTTCTTT,CASSHDSLGGTEAFF
15,-,TRBJ1-2,TRBV3-1,few,TGTGCCAGCAGCCAAGTTGGGGGGGCGAGCTATGGCTACACCTTC,CASSQVGGASYGYTF
15,TRBD2,TRBJ2-2,TRBV20-1,-,TGCAGTGCGAAGACTAGCGGGGTGTCCACCGGGGAGCTGTTTTTT,CSAKTSGVSTGELFF
17,TRBD2,TRBJ2-7,TRBV2,few,TGTGTCAGCAGGCCCGGTAGGAGCGGGAGAATTCACTACGAGCAGTACTTC,CVSRPGRSGRIHYEQYF
13,-,TRBJ1-1,TRBV24-1,-,TGTGCCACCAGTGACAGTGACATCCACGAAGCTTTCTTT,CATSDSDIHEAFF
15,TRBD1,TRBJ1-6,TRBV7-9,-,TGTGCCAGCAGCTTAGTAGGGGACAGAAATTCACCCCCCCACTTT,CASSLVGDRNSPPHF
13,-,TRBJ1-5,TRBV2,many,TGTGCCAGCAGTGAAACCCCAAATCAGCCCCAGCATTTT,CASSETPNQPQHF
14,-,TRBJ2-5,TRBV24-1,many,TGTGCCACCAGTGATTTCGGACGACAAGAGACCCAGTACTTC,CATSDFGRQETQYF
14,-,TRBJ2-7,TRBV2,-,TGTGCCAGCAGCCAGAAGGGACGGCTCTACGAGCAGTACTTC,CASSQKGRLYEQYF
12,-,TRBJ2-5,TRBV29-1,-,TGCAGCGTTGTGGACGTACAAGAGACCCAGTACTTC,CSVVDVQETQYF
14,TRBD1,TRBJ2-7,TRBV11-2,few,TGTGCCAGCAGCCCGACAGGGTCTCCCTACGAGCAGTACTTC,CASSPTGSPYEQYF
13,-,TRBJ1-5,TRBV2,-,TGTGCCAGCAGCTTAGATTTACGAGGGGCCCAGCATTTT,CASSLDLRGAQHF
14,TRBD1,TRBJ2-7,TRBV12-3/TRBV12-4,-,TGTGCCAGCAGTCCTATACAGGGGGCCCGGGAGCAGTACTTC,CASSPIQGAREQYF
13,-,TRBJ1-5,TRBV19,many,TGTGCCAGTAGTATTGTCGACAATCAGCCCCAGCATTTT,CASSIVDNQPQHF
13,-,TRBJ1-1,TRBV19,-,TGTGCCAGTAGTATCGGGCGGCGTGCTGAAGCTTTCTTT,CASSIGRRAEAFF
17,-,TRBJ2-7,TRBV7-4,few,TGTGCCAGCAGCCCTACCCGACTAGTTAAAAGCTCCTACGAGCAGTACTTC,CASSPTRLVKSSYEQYF
16,TRBD1,TRBJ2-7,TRBV7-2,-,TGCGCCAGCAGCCAAGATCGAGGGGACAGATCCTACGAGCAGTACTTC,CASSQDRGDRSYEQYF
20,TRBD1,TRBJ2-6,TRBV2,-,TGTGCCAGCAGCTCCTATCCTGCGACAGGGGTGAGCTCTGGGGCCAACGTCCTGACTTTC,CASSSYPATGVSSGANVLTF
15,TRBD1,TRBJ2-2,TRBV7-9,-,TGTGCCAGTACCCGGACAGGGGGCGACACCGGGGAGCTGTTTTTT,CASTRTGGDTGELFF
16,TRBD2,TRBJ2-7,TRBV5-6,few,TGTGCCAGCAGCTTGCAACTAGCGGGAGGGTCCTACGAGCAGTACTTC,CASSLQLAGGSYEQYF
16,TRBD2,TRBJ2-7,TRBV7-6,-,TGTGCCAGCAGCCAAGATTATGCGGGAGGCTCCTACGAGCAGTACTTC,CASSQDYAGGSYEQYF
13,TRBD2,TRBJ2-1,TRBV10-3,few,TGTGCCACACTAGCGGGTCCCTACAATGAGCAGTTCTTC,CATLAGPYNEQFF
13,-,TRBJ1-6,TRBV2,-,TGTGCCAGCAGTGACGGGGGAAGTTCACCCCTCCACTTT,CASSDGGSSPLHF
14,-,TRBJ1-1,TRBV20-1,few,TGCAGTGCTAGCGATGGGCCTCTGAACACTGAAGCTTTCTTT,CSASDGPLNTEAFF
16,TRBD1,TRBJ1-2,TRBV3-1,-,TGTGCCAGCTCACCCGACAGGGGATCGTCAAACTATGGCTACACCTTC,CASSPDRGSSNYGYTF
15,-,TRBJ1-2,TRBV24-1,-,TGTGCCACCAGTGATTTGGCGGGACGGGACTCTGGAAACACCTTC,CATSDLAGRDSGNTF
13,-,TRBJ2-5,TRBV7-3,few,TGTGCCAGCAGCCCGCGGAATGGGGAGACCCAGTACTTC,CASSPRNGETQYF
16,-,TRBJ1-6,TRBV20-1,many,TGCAGTGCTAGGGCGTCCCACAGCTCCTATAATTCACCCCTCCACTTT,CSARASHSSYNSPLHF
14,TRBD1,TRBJ1-2,TRBV7-9,many,TGTGCCAGCAGCTTAGGGGACAGGGCGTATGGCTACACCTTC,CASSLGDRAYGYTF
14,-,TRBJ2-7,TRBV4-1,few,TGCGCCAGCAGCCAAGGCCGCGGGTGGGCCGAGCAGTACTTC,CASSQGRGWAEQYF
14,-,TRBJ2-5,TRBV25-1,many,TGTGCCAGCAGCGATCCCTGTAACCAAGAGACCCAGTACTTC,CASSDPCNQETQYF
14,-,TRBJ2-2,TRBV6-5,few,TGTGCCAGCATGGGTAGCGGATACACCGGGGAGCTGTTTTTT,CASMGSGYTGELFF